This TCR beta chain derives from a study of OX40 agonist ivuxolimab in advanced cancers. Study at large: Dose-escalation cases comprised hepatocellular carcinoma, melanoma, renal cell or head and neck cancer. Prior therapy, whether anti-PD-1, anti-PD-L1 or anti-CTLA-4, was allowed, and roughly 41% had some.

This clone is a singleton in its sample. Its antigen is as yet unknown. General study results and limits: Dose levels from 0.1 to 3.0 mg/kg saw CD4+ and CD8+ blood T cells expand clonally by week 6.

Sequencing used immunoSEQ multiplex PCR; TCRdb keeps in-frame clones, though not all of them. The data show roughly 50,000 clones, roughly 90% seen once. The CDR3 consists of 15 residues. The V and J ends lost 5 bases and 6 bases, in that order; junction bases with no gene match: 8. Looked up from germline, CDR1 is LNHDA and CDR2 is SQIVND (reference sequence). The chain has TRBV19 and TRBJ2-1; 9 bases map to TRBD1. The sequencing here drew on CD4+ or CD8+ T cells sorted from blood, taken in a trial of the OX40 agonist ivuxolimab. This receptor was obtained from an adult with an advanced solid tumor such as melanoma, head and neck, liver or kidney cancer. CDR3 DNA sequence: TGTGCCAGTAGTGTGAACAGGGGGCTTGCCAATGAGCAGTTCTTC. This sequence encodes CASSVNRGLANEQFF.